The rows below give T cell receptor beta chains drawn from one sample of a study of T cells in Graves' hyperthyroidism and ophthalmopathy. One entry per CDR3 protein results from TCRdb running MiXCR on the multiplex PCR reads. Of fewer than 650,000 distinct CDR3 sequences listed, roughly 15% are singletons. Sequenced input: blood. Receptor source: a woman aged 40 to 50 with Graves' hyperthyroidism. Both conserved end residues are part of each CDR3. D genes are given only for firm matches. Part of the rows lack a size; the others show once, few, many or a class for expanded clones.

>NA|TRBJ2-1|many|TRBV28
CASSLGRGIYNEQFF
TGTGCCAGCAGTTTAGGCAGAGGGATTTACAATGAGCAGTTCTTC
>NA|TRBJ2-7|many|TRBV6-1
CASRTRRDAPRYEQYF
TGTGCCAGCAGAACTCGCCGGGACGCTCCTAGATACGAGCAGTACTTC
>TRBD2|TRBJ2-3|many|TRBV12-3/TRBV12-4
CASSLAGGRADTQYF
TGTGCCAGCAGTTTAGCGGGCGGGAGAGCAGATACGCAGTATTTT
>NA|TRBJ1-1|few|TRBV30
CAWSVWGAGGTEAFF
TGTGCCTGGAGTGTATGGGGGGCAGGAGGCACTGAAGCTTTCTTT
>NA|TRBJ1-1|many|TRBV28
CASSRPGGTEAFF
TGTGCCAGCAGTCGACCCGGGGGGACTGAAGCTTTCTTT
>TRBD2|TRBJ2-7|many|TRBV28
CASSAISGGTLSYEQYF
TGTGCCAGCAGTGCGATTAGCGGGGGTACTCTCTCCTACGAGCAGTACTTC
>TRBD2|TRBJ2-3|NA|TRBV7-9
CASPSLAGSTDTQYF
TGTGCCAGCCCTTCTTTAGCGGGAAGCACAGATACGCAGTATTTT
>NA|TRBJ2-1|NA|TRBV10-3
CAISTGLRGYNEQFF
TGTGCCATCAGCACAGGGCTCAGGGGCTACAATGAGCAGTTCTTC
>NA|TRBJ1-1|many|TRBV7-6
CASSLSVSGMGTEAFF
TGTGCCAGCAGCTTAAGTGTCAGCGGGATGGGTACTGAAGCTTTCTTT
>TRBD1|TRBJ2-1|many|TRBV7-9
CASSFNLGQGRYNEQFF
TGTGCCAGCAGCTTCAACCTGGGACAGGGAAGGTACAATGAGCAGTTCTTC
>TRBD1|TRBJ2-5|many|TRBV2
CASSEKSGGRETQYF
TGTGCCAGCAGTGAAAAGTCAGGGGGAAGGGAGACCCAGTACTTC
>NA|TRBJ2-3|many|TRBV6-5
CASSYSRTTSTDTQYF
TGTGCCAGCAGTTACTCCCGAACAACTAGCACAGATACGCAGTATTTT
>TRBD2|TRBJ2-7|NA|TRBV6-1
CASSPIAGEVREQYF
TGTGCCAGCAGTCCTATAGCGGGAGAGGTGAGGGAGCAGTACTTC
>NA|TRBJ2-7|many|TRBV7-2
CASSLGLMPLEQYF
TGTGCCAGCAGCCTCGGACTAATGCCACTCGAGCAGTACTTC
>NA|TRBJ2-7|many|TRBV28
CASSLSSYDGGDYEQYF
TGTGCCAGCAGTTTATCCTCCTACGACGGAGGGGACTACGAGCAGTACTTC
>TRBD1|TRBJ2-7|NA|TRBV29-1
CSVASTGSYEQYF
TGCAGCGTTGCGTCGACAGGGTCCTACGAGCAGTACTTC
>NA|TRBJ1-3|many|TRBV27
CASSAASRNTIYF
TGTGCCAGCAGCGCAGCGAGTCGAAACACCATATATTTT
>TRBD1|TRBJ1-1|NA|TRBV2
CASIPGQANTEAFF
TGTGCCAGCATCCCCGGACAGGCGAACACTGAAGCTTTCTTT
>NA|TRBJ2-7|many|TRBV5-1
CASSSFDRTTSYEQYF
TGCGCCAGCAGCTCATTCGACCGGACGACATCCTACGAGCAGTACTTC
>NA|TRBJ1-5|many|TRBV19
CASSDGAGVNQPQHF
TGTGCCAGTAGTGATGGGGCAGGGGTGAATCAGCCCCAGCATTTT
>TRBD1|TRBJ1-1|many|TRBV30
CAWRGTEDTEAFF
TGTGCCTGGAGGGGGACAGAAGACACTGAAGCTTTCTTT
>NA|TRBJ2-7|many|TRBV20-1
CSPRPSLGYEQYF
TGCAGTCCCAGACCTTCCTTGGGCTACGAGCAGTACTTC
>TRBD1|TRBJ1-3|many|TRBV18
CASSPLGTGLSGNTIYF
TGTGCCAGCTCACCACTGGGGACAGGCCTCTCTGGAAACACCATATATTTT
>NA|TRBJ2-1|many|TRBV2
CASTRDLPGDNEQFF
TGTGCCAGCACCCGGGACTTGCCCGGGGACAATGAGCAGTTCTTC
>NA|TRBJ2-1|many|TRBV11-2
CASSSQGGPRNEQFF
TGTGCCAGCAGCTCCCAGGGGGGGCCTCGCAATGAGCAGTTCTTC
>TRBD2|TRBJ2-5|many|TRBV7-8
CASSLGLFRTQETQYF
TGTGCCAGCAGCTTGGGACTATTCCGGACTCAAGAGACCCAGTACTTC
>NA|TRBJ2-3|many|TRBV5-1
CASTAGTNGDTQYF
TGCGCCAGCACCGCCGGGACCAACGGGGATACGCAGTATTTT
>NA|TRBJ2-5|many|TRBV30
CAWSGMGRGRGTQYF
TGTGCCTGGAGTGGAATGGGGCGGGGGCGCGGGACCCAGTACTTC
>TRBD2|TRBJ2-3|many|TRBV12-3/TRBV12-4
CASSFETSGRRGPDTQYF
TGTGCCAGCAGTTTCGAGACTAGCGGGAGGAGGGGCCCAGATACGCAGTATTTT
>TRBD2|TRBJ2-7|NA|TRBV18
CASSRGLARIYEQYF
TGTGCCAGCTCACGCGGACTAGCGAGAATCTACGAGCAGTACTTC
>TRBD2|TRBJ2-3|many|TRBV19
CASSGAGGPADTQYF
TGTGCCAGTAGTGGCGCGGGAGGGCCAGCAGATACGCAGTATTTT
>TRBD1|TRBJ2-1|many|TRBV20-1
CSARDPDRAYNEQFF
TGCAGTGCTAGAGACCCCGACAGGGCCTACAATGAGCAGTTCTTC
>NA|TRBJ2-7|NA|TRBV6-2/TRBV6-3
CASISTLRGLYEQYF
TGTGCCAGCATTTCGACTTTAAGGGGCCTCTACGAGCAGTACTTC
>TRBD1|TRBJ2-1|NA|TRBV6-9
CASSFTGTGMEEQFF
TGTGCCAGCAGTTTCACCGGGACAGGGATGGAAGAGCAGTTCTTC
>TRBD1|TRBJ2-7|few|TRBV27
CASSLDRGTGEQYF
TGTGCCAGCAGCCTAGACAGGGGAACCGGTGAGCAGTACTTC
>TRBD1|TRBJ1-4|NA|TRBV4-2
CASSQDKGAPEKLFF
TGTGCCAGCAGCCAAGATAAGGGGGCTCCTGAAAAACTGTTTTTT
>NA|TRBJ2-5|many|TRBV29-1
CSVEGHSQETQYF
TGCAGCGTTGAAGGGCATTCTCAAGAGACCCAGTACTTC
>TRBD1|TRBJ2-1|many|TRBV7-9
CASSPQTGSDNEQFF
TGTGCCAGCAGCCCGCAGACAGGGTCCGACAATGAGCAGTTCTTC
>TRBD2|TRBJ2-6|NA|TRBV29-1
CSVNPSGRGGANVLTF
TGCAGCGTTAACCCTAGCGGGAGGGGTGGGGCCAACGTCCTGACTTTC
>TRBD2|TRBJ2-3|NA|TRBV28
CASSQYPGLAGGPGTDTQYF
TGTGCCAGCAGTCAATATCCGGGACTAGCGGGAGGGCCGGGCACAGATACGCAGTATTTT
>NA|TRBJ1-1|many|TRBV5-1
CASSVQTSNTEAFF
TGCGCCAGCAGCGTGCAAACCTCGAACACTGAAGCTTTCTTT
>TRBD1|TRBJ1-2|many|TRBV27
CASSSSGTDYGYTF
TGTGCCAGCAGTTCCTCCGGGACAGATTATGGCTACACCTTC
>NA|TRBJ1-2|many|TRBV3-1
CASSQEEGRKGYTF
TGTGCCAGCAGCCAAGAGGAGGGGCGAAAAGGCTACACCTTC
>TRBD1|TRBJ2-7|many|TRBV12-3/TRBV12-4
CASSSSGGPYEQYF
TGTGCCAGCAGTTCCTCAGGGGGCCCCTACGAGCAGTACTTC
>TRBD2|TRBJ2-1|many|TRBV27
CASSPTSGIRNEQFF
TGTGCCAGCAGTCCCACTAGCGGGATAAGGAATGAGCAGTTCTTC
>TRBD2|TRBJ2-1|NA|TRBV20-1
CSARGGLAGPLGVDEQFF
TGCAGTGCTAGAGGAGGCCTAGCGGGACCCCTGGGGGTGGATGAGCAGTTCTTC
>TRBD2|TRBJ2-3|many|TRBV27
CASSPGLAGGRPTDTQYF
TGTGCCAGCAGTCCAGGACTAGCGGGAGGACGACCCACAGATACGCAGTATTTT